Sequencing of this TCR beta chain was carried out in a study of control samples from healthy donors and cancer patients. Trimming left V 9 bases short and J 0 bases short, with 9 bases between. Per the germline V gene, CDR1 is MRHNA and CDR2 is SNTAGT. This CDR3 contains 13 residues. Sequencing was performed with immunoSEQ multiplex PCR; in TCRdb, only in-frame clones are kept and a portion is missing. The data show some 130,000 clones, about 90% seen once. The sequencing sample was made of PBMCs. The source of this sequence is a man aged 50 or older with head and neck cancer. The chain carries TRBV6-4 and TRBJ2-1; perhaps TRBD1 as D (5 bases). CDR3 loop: CARRQSSYNEQFF. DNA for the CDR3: TGTGCCAGGAGACAGAGCTCCTACAATGAGCAGTTCTTC.